Included here is one T cell receptor (beta chain) sequence, with context. Its antigen is currently unknown. The sample belongs to a study of lymphopenia after photon versus proton radiotherapy. Study results and caveats: Authors raise, but do not show, better survival with proton therapy. Under photons, naive T cells and diversity fell while effector/memory populations rose. After lymphocyte nadir, photon-treated repertoires showed oligoclonal expansion, especially CD8+ Temra.

V was pared by 0 bases and J by 3 bases, with 15 bases between. Germline values: CDR1 SGHNT, CDR2 YYREEE (reference sequence). There are 17 residues in the CDR3. The repertoire was sequenced with immunoSEQ multiplex PCR; TCRdb's copy has only in-frame clones and lacks some. Of 150,000 to 200,000 clones listed, about nine tenths are singletons. This TCR came from a man in his fifties with gastric cancer. This rearrangement joins TRBV5-4 to TRBJ1-4; D is undetermined. Source: peripheral blood, taken from a patient treated with photon-based radiotherapy. CDR3 protein: CASSLGGPSSANEKLFF. The CDR3 bases are TGTGCCAGCAGCTTGGGAGGGCCTTCTTCAGCTAATGAAAAACTGTTTTTT.